Each of the 29 T cell receptor beta chains below was sequenced from the same sample in a study of beta chain features in type 1 diabetes. Study-level findings and limits: A moderate, significant TCRB CDR3 shortening appeared in type 1 diabetes across four CD4+ subsets.

Expressed TCRB transcripts were sequenced because the isolated RNA had all been reverse transcribed beforehand. The method was immunoSEQ multiplex PCR; TCRdb's version includes in-frame clones alone and lacks a portion of them. This table holds roughly 250,000 clones, about a fifth found once. Their target antigens are unknown. Sequencing input: naive CD4+ T cells from blood. Receptors originate from a middle-aged woman with type 1 diabetes.

This clone was seen more than once but under ten times. The rearrangement links TRBV5-6 to TRBJ2-5, with 9 bases that match TRBD2. CDR1 and CDR2 (germline): SGHDT, YYEEEE. The CDR3 runs to 16 residues. V dropped 4 bases and J dropped 5; count of bases not matched to a gene: 12. The CDR3 spells CASSPGTSHGPETQYF. The CDR3 DNA follows: TGTGCCAGCAGCCCCGGGACTAGCCATGGTCCGGAGACCCAGTACTTC.

This clone has only a few counts. This chain uses TRBV6-5 with TRBJ2-5; 7 bases line up with TRBD1. The CDR3 sequence is 13 residues long. Germline-derived CDR1 and CDR2 are MNHEY and SVGAGI. The ends lost 4 bases at V and 4 bases at J; junction bases unmatched: 3. CDR3 residues: CASSSRGRETQYF. In DNA form, the CDR3 reads TGTGCCAGCAGTTCCAGGGGGAGAGAGACCCAGTACTTC.

This clone has more than one count but fewer than ten. The rearrangement joins TRBV5-1 to TRBJ2-2; 9 bases map to TRBD2. The CDR3 length is 15 residues. J was trimmed by 5 bases and V by 4 bases; bases with no gene match: 6. CDR1 is SGHRS, CDR2 YFSETQ, per germline. This CDR3 is CASSAGTSRTGELFF. The CDR3 nucleotides are TGCGCCAGCAGCGCCGGGACTAGCAGGACCGGGGAGCTGTTTTTT.

CDR3 in DNA: TGTGCCATCGGCCCCGGCGGGAGCAATCAGCCCCAGCATTTT. This sequence encodes CAIGPGGSNQPQHF. The rearrangement joins TRBV10-3 to TRBJ1-5, with D uncertain. Trimming took off 8 bases at V and 1 base at J, with 12 bases between the two ends. Germline assignment: CDR1 ENHRY and CDR2 SYGVKD. The CDR3 is made up of 14 amino acids.

This sequence joins TRBV5-4 and TRBJ1-2; the D is unclear. The CDR3 is made up of 14 amino acids. V lost 1 base, J lost 6 bases, and 13 bases lay in between. CDR1 SGHNT and CDR2 YYREEE come from the germline V gene (reference sequence). The CDR3 sequence is CASSLNRRFDGYTF. The CDR3 coding sequence is TGTGCCAGCAGCTTGAATAGGAGGTTCGATGGCTACACCTTC.

The V call is TRBV18, the J call TRBJ2-7; the D is unclear. The germline V gene encodes CDR1 KGHSH and CDR2 LQKENI. V was clipped by 2 bases and J by 4 bases, with 6 bases between them. The CDR3 runs 12 residues. The CDR3 here is CASSPTGYEQYF. The CDR3 coding sequence is TGTGCCAGCTCACCAACCGGGTACGAGCAGTACTTC.

In its sample, this clone was seen a few times. The gene calls are TRBV2 and TRBJ2-1, with D maybe TRBD1 (6 bases). Germline loops: CDR1 SNHLY, CDR2 FYNNEI. The CDR3 runs to 12 residues. The V end lost 6 bases, the J end lost 7 bases, and 10 bases lay between the germline ends. The DNA for the CDR3 is TGTGCCAGCAGACCACAGGGTAATGAGCAGTTCTTC. Amino acid sequence: CASRPQGNEQFF.

The chain combines TRBV7-2 with TRBJ2-5, with unresolved D. The CDR3 is 11 amino acids. Trimming pared 5 bases from V and 4 bases from J, leaving 5 bases between. Per the germline V gene, CDR1 is SGHTA and CDR2 is FQGNSA. CDR3 DNA: TGTGCCAGCAGCAATCTAGAGACCCAGTACTTC. This encodes CASSNLETQYF.

This clone has just a few counts. The J gene is TRBJ2-7, the V gene TRBV12-2; TRBD1, the D gene given by the table, was not confirmed from the DNA. TRBV12-2 represents a pseudogene. This CDR3 spans 17 amino acids. The CDR3 region has the DNA TGTGCAAGTCGCTTAGAGATCCGGGACAGGGAGTCCTACGAGCAGTACTTC. Translating gives CASRLEIRDRESYEQYF.

V is TRBV2 and J is TRBJ1-5; D might be TRBD1 (5 bases). V gave up 7 bases and J gave up 1 base, with 11 bases separating them. The CDR3 is 14 residues long. The germline CDR1 and CDR2 sequences are SNHLY and FYNNEI. CDR3 sequence: CASTPGLSNQPQHF. CDR3 bases: TGTGCCAGCACTCCGGGACTGAGCAATCAGCCCCAGCATTTT.

The V call is TRBV6-6, the J call TRBJ1-5, with TRBD1 matching over 7 bases. V was pared by 6 bases and J by 7 bases, with 6 bases of the junction left unmatched. This CDR3 comprises 13 residues. CDR1 and CDR2 (germline): MNHNY, SVGAGI (reference sequence). This CDR3 is CASRGTEAQPQHF. As DNA, the CDR3 is TGTGCCAGCAGAGGGACAGAGGCCCAGCCCCAGCATTTT.

This clone has a handful of counts. The chain recombines TRBV5-1 with TRBJ2-1; 10 bases are a match to TRBD1. Trimming at V came to 3 bases and at J to 8 bases, leaving 5 bases not matched to a gene. Germline CDR1 is SGHRS and CDR2 is YFSETQ. The CDR3 is 14 residues long. CDR3 DNA sequence: TGCGCCAGCAGCTCTGGGACAGGGGCCTATGAGCAGTTCTTC. It is translated as CASSSGTGAYEQFF.

This clone was counted between two and nine times. The rearrangement uses TRBV5-1 and TRBJ2-5, with TRBD2 identical over 10 bases. Unmatched junction bases numbered 2, after V lost 4 bases and J lost 2 bases. Germline CDR1 SGHRS, CDR2 YFSETQ. The CDR3 has 14 residues. DNA of the CDR3: TGCGCCAGCAGCATTAGCGGGGGGCAAGAGACCCAGTACTTC. This encodes CASSISGGQETQYF.

This clone was observed a few times. The rearrangement links TRBV28 to TRBJ2-5; perhaps TRBD2 as D (6 bases). Between the trimmed V and J ends, which lost 8 bases and 13 bases, there was a span of 17 bases. The germline gives CDR1 MDHEN, CDR2 SYDVKM. The length of the CDR3 is 11 residues. The CDR3 here is CASRAGHPPYF. The CDR3, as DNA: TGTGCCAGCCGGGCGGGGCACCCTCCGTACTTC.

This clone was seen only a few times. The chain joins TRBV6-5 to TRBJ2-2; tentative D call: TRBD1 (5 bases). Germline values: CDR1 MNHEY, CDR2 SVGAGI. CDR3 length: 15 residues. V was trimmed by 0 bases and J by 8 bases, leaving 13 bases between them. CDR3 sequence (DNA): TGTGCCAGCAGTTACTCGAACCAGGGAATTGGGGAGCTGTTTTTT. This encodes CASSYSNQGIGELFF.

This clone showed up just a few times. V usage is TRBV4-1 and J usage is TRBJ2-5, with D perhaps matching TRBD1 (6 bases). The CDR3 is 16 amino acids. V lost 3 bases and J 2 bases, leaving 16 bases between the germline ends. Looked up from germline, CDR1 is MGHRA and CDR2 is YSYEKL. The CDR3 bases are TGCGCCAGCAGCCATCCAACCAAGGACAGACAAGAGACCCAGTACTTC. Amino acids: CASSHPTKDRQETQYF.

The CDR3 DNA reads TGTGCCAGCTGCGGCCAAGTGAACACTGAAGCTTTCTTT. Translating it yields CASCGQVNTEAFF. V and J are TRBV2 and TRBJ1-1; D is undetermined. This CDR3 contains 13 residues. With 8 bases removed from V and 0 bases from J, the gap between germline ends came to 10 bases. Per the germline V gene, CDR1 is SNHLY and CDR2 is FYNNEI.

This clone has just a few counts. This rearrangement joins TRBV5-1 to TRBJ2-1; 14 bases match TRBD2. This CDR3 is 16 amino acids long. Per the germline V gene, CDR1 is SGHRS and CDR2 is YFSETQ. With V trimmed by 0 bases and J by 8 bases, 4 bases remained unmatched. CDR3 in amino acids: CASSLGGTSGSYEQFF. In DNA, the CDR3 is TGCGCCAGCAGCTTGGGGGGGACTAGCGGGAGTTATGAGCAGTTCTTC.

This clone was counted a few times. This chain uses TRBV27 with TRBJ1-2; TRBD1 agrees at 9 bases. The germline V gene encodes CDR1 MNHEY and CDR2 SMNVEV (reference sequence). V trimming: 4 bases; J trimming: 6 bases; junction bases outside the gene matches: 3. CDR3 length: 13 amino acids. The CDR3 loop reads CASSWRDRDGYTF. CDR3 DNA: TGTGCCAGCAGTTGGAGGGACAGGGATGGCTACACCTTC.

This clone occurred a few times. This sequence joins TRBV5-1 and TRBJ1-1; the D gene is possibly TRBD1 (6 bases). In germline, CDR1 is SGHRS, CDR2 YFSETQ. The V end was cut by 0 bases, the J end by 4 bases, with 10 bases between. The CDR3 spans 14 residues. For the CDR3, the DNA is TGCGCCAGCAGCTTGGGCACAGGGAGCACTGAAGCTTTCTTT. It translates to CASSLGTGSTEAFF.

Of note for this clone: This likely comes from a read error, as the CDR3 has no conserved phenylalanine or tryptophan at its end. This chain joins TRBV29-1 and TRBJ1-1; D not resolved. This CDR3 spans 12 amino acids. V lost 7 bases to trimming and J lost 4 bases, with 13 bases between them. The germline V gene has CDR1 SQVTM and CDR2 ANQGSEA. CDR3 coding DNA: TGCAGCGCTGTGAGCAGCGGCACTGAAGCTTTCCTT. This encodes CSAVSSGTEAFL.

This clone turned up a few times. The rearrangement joins TRBV5-4 to TRBJ2-3; 8 bases match TRBD2. CDR3 length: 17 residues. Germline-derived CDR1 and CDR2 are SGHNT and YYREEE (reference sequence). J lost 0 bases, V lost 0 bases, and 6 bases had no gene match. The CDR3 DNA is TGTGCCAGCAGCTTGGACCACACTAGCGGTAGCACAGATACGCAGTATTTT. It is translated as CASSLDHTSGSTDTQYF.

This clone was seen only a few times. Here the CDR3 reads CASSPRPGRGYGYTF. The CDR3 coding sequence is TGTGCCAGCAGCCCCCGCCCAGGGCGTGGGTATGGCTACACCTTC. V usage is TRBV7-2 and J usage is TRBJ1-2, with D maybe TRBD1 (5 bases). The CDR3 consists of 15 residues. The ends were cut back, 5 bases at V and 5 bases at J, with 18 bases in the middle. Germline V gene data show CDR1 as SGHTA and CDR2 as FQGNSA.

V gene TRBV6-5 combines with J gene TRBJ1-5; the match to TRBD1 covers 7 bases. The CDR3 contains 13 residues. CDR1 and CDR2 (germline): MNHEY, SVGAGI. With 6 bases clipped from V and 4 bases from J, the junction kept 3 bases outside the gene matches. This CDR3 is CASSPDRNQPQHF. CDR3 bases: TGTGCCAGCAGCCCGGACAGGAATCAGCCCCAGCATTTT.

V and J are TRBV6-5 and TRBJ1-1, with no clear D. The CDR3 loop spans 12 amino acids. V shed 7 bases and J shed 0 bases, with 6 bases lying between them. Germline assignment: CDR1 MNHEY and CDR2 SVGAGI. CDR3 DNA sequence: TGTGCCAGCATGGCAGTGAACACTGAAGCTTTCTTT. The encoded protein is CASMAVNTEAFF.

This sequence joins TRBV19 and TRBJ1-2; D is uncertain. The V gene's germline CDR1 is LNHDA and CDR2 SQIVND (reference sequence). V was trimmed by 6 bases and J by 4 bases, leaving 15 bases between them. This CDR3 is 14 amino acids long. CDR3 DNA: TGTGCCAGTAGGGGCTACGCCACCGGCTATGGCTACACCTTC. It is translated as CASRGYATGYGYTF.

This rearrangement joins TRBV15 to TRBJ2-5, with D possibly being TRBD2 (5 bases). CDR1 is LNHNV, CDR2 YYDKDF, per germline (reference sequence). The ends were cut back, 0 bases at V and 1 base at J, with 9 bases in the middle. This CDR3 region has 15 residues. The CDR3: CATSRDPGFQETQYF. The CDR3 DNA reads TGTGCCACCAGCAGAGATCCGGGGTTCCAAGAGACCCAGTACTTC.

This clone was observed a few times. The chain uses TRBV9 and TRBJ2-1, with D possibly TRBD1 on 5 matching bases. The CDR3 contains 12 residues. Trimming removed 3 bases from V and 5 bases from J, with 6 bases in between. The germline V gene has CDR1 SGDLS and CDR2 YYNGEE. This chain's CDR3 is CASSAGNNEQFF. DNA of the CDR3: TGTGCCAGCAGCGCAGGGAACAATGAGCAGTTCTTC. The full variable domain, with the rest looked up from reference TRBV9 and TRBJ2-1, is DSGVTQTPKHLITATGQRVTLRCSPRSGDLSVYWYQQSLDQGLQFLIQYYNGEERAKGNILERFSAQQFPDLHSELNLSSLELGDSALYFCASSAGNNEQFFGPGTRLTVL.

The CDR3 nucleotides are TGTGCCAGCAGCCCCTCGCGGGGGTCTAGCACAGATACGCAGTATTTT. It is translated as CASSPSRGSSTDTQYF. The V and J genes are TRBV7-9 and TRBJ2-3; 7 nucleotides line up with TRBD2. This CDR3 has 16 amino acids. The J segment lost 0 bases and the V segment lost 5 bases, leaving 8 bases of the junction unmatched. Germline V lookup: CDR1 SEHNR, CDR2 FQNEAQ (reference sequence).